The present T cell receptor beta chain was sequenced within a study of T-cell reconstitution after alpha-beta-depleted transplantation in children. General study points: Reported findings indicate that, about two months after transplant, alpha-beta T cells came from several hundred expanded clones, which were derived from non-depleted graft cells. The study traced high day-60 TCRbeta diversity in some patients to surviving recipient T cells and thymic progenitors. Among T cells one year after transplant, newly produced cells accounted for most counts and diversity.

For TCRbeta, the library was prepared with unique molecular identifiers. In TCRdb, the PCR reads were re-called with MiXCR into one record per CDR3 protein. The table has 550,000 to 800,000 distinct CDR3 sequences, around 14% seen once; the top ten hold around 0.79%. The germline V gene encodes CDR1 LGHNA and CDR2 YNFKEQ. Trimming stripped 5 bases from V and 2 bases from J, with 13 bases between. The CDR3 runs to 15 residues. This clonotype was picked up a small number of times. Its antigen is undetermined. The chain uses TRBV4-2 and TRBJ1-3; D uncertain. This sample comprised PBMCs, obtained before TCRalphabeta/CD19-depleted stem cell transplant. The receptor was derived from a girl under 10 years old with congenital amegakaryocytic thrombocytopenia, due to receive a stem cell transplant. This chain's CDR3 is CASSAHLGTGNTIYF. As DNA, the CDR3 is TGTGCCAGCAGCGCCCACCTAGGTACTGGAAACACCATATATTTT.